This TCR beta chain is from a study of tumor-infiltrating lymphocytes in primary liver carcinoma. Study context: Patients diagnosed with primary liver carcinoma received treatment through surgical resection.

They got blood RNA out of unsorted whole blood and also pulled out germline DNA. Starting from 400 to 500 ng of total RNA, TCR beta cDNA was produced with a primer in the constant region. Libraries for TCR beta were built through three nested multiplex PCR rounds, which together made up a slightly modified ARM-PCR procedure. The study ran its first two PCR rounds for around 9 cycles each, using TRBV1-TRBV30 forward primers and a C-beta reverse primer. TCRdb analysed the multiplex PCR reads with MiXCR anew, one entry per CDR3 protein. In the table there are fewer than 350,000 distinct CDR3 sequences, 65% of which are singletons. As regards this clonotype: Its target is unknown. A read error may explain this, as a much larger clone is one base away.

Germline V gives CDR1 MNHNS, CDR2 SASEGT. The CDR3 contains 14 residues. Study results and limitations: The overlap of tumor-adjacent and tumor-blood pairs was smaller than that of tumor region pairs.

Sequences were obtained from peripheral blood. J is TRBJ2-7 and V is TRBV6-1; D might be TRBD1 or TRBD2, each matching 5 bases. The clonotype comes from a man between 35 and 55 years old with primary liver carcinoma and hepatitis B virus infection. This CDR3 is CVSSEWGLVYEQYF. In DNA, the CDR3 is TGTGTCAGCAGTGAATGGGGGTTAGTCTACGAGCAGTACTTC.